The rows below give T cell receptor beta chains drawn from one sample of a study of CD8+CD57+ T cells in acquired aplastic anemia. TCRdb redid the calling of the reads with MiXCR, one entry per CDR3 protein. The data contain roughly 200,000 distinct CDR3 sequences, roughly three fifths of them singletons. The sequenced material came from sorted CD4+, CD8+, or CD8+CD57+ T cells (not recorded which) from PBMCs. The source is a human donor with aplastic anemia. The CDR3 runs from the conserved cysteine through the conserved F or W. D genes are given only for firm matches. Part of the rows lack a size; the others show once, few, many or a class for expanded clones.

D gene	clone size	V gene	J gene	CDR3 DNA	CDR3 protein
.	.	TRBV7-8	TRBJ2-7	TGTGCCAGCAGAAGGCAGGGGATTGTTGGCGAGCAGTACTTC	CASRRQGIVGEQYF
TRBD1	many	TRBV28	TRBJ2-5	TGTGCCAGCAGCCTTGACAGGGGTGAGACCCAGTACTTC	CASSLDRGETQYF
.	.	TRBV7-8	TRBJ2-7	TGTGCCAGCAGCTTAGGCGGCGGGACTTTCTCCTACGAGCAGTACTTC	CASSLGGGTFSYEQYF
TRBD2	.	TRBV6-5	TRBJ2-1	TGTGCCAGCAGTTACTCGACTAGCTTCTCCTACAATGAGCAGTTCTTC	CASSYSTSFSYNEQFF
TRBD2	once	TRBV5-1	TRBJ2-3	TGCGCCAGCAGCTTTCTAGCGGGGGTGCCGGATACGCAGTATTTT	CASSFLAGVPDTQYF
TRBD1	few	TRBV10-3	TRBJ1-1	TGTGCCATCAGTGAGCGGGACAGGGTGACTGAAGCTTTCTTT	CAISERDRVTEAFF
TRBD1	.	TRBV7-2	TRBJ1-5	TGTGCCAGCAGCCAGACAGGGGTCGGGGAGCCCCAGCATTTT	CASSQTGVGEPQHF
.	.	TRBV2	TRBJ1-1	TGTGCCAGCAGTGAAGCTGGCATCTCGAACACTGAAGCTTTCTTT	CASSEAGISNTEAFF
.	many	TRBV6-5	TRBJ1-1	TGTGCCAGCAGTTACGGGACGGTGAACACTGAAGCTTTCTTT	CASSYGTVNTEAFF
.	few	TRBV10-2	TRBJ2-1	TGCGCCAGCAGTGTATCGTTAAATGAGCAGTTCTTC	CASSVSLNEQFF
.	.	TRBV25-1	TRBJ2-7	TGCGCCAGCAGTGAATACAGGGTGCGGGGGTCGGCGAACTACGAGCAGTACTTC	CASSEYRVRGSANYEQYF
.	.	TRBV7-6	TRBJ2-3	TGTGCCAGCAGCTTATTCGGGGGCCCAGATACGCAGTATTTT	CASSLFGGPDTQYF
.	many	TRBV10-2	TRBJ1-2	TGCGCCAGCAGAGGGCTGGCAGGGGCTGTCTATGGCTACACCTTC	CASRGLAGAVYGYTF
.	many	TRBV4-1	TRBJ2-7	TGCGCCAGCAGCCAAGATCCGACAGGTAGCTCCTACGAGCAGTACTTC	CASSQDPTGSSYEQYF
.	many	TRBV2	TRBJ1-2	TGTGCCAGCAGTGAGGGGGACATCTATGGCTACACCTTC	CASSEGDIYGYTF
.	.	TRBV6-1	TRBJ1-5	TGTGCCAGCGGGGAAACGGTGAATAGGCCCCAGCATTTT	CASGETVNRPQHF
TRBD1	many	TRBV7-8	TRBJ2-3	TGTGCCAGCAGCTTAGGGACAGGGAGAACAGATACGCAGTATTTT	CASSLGTGRTDTQYF
TRBD1	.	TRBV15	TRBJ1-1	TGTGCCACCAGCCCCCGTTTGCTTGGGGATAGTGCGTCTAACAGGGGGACAACTGAAGCTTTCTTT	CATSPRLLGDSASNRGTTEAFF
TRBD2	many	TRBV4-1	TRBJ2-7	TGCGCCAGCAGCCCCAGGGGGAGCGGGGGGGGTTCCTACGAGCAGTACTTC	CASSPRGSGGGSYEQYF
TRBD1	many	TRBV5-6	TRBJ2-1	TGTGCCAGCAGCTCCGGGACAGTCTACAATGAGCAGTTCTTC	CASSSGTVYNEQFF
.	.	TRBV7-2	TRBJ1-5	TGTGCCAGCAGCTTAGCCTTTGGGGGCAATCAGCCCCAGCATTTT	CASSLAFGGNQPQHF
TRBD1	.	TRBV19	TRBJ1-1	TGTGCCAGTAAATCCCAGGGGGCTCTCGACACTGAAGCTTTCTTT	CASKSQGALDTEAFF
TRBD2	.	TRBV20-1	TRBJ2-3	TGCAGTGCAAACCAACTAGCGGGACTAGCTAGCACAGATACGCAGTATTTT	CSANQLAGLASTDTQYF